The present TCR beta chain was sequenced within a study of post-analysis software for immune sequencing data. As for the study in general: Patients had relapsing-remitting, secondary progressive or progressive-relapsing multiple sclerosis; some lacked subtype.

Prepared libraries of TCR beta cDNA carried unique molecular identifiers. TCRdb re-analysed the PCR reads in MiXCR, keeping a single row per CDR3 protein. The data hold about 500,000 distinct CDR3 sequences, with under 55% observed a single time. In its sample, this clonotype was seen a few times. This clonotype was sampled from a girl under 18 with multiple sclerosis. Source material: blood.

The DNA of the CDR3 is TGCGCCAGCAGCCCCGGGGGGACACGGTCCTACAATGAGCAGTTCTTC. The encoded protein is CASSPGGTRSYNEQFF. This chain connects TRBV4-1 to TRBJ2-1; tentatively, D is TRBD2 (7 bases). V was trimmed by 4 bases and J by 1 base, leaving 14 bases between them. The CDR3 runs to 16 residues. Germline CDR1 MGHRA, CDR2 YSYEKL.